This T cell receptor beta chain was recovered during a study of blood T cell repertoires in COVID-19 (TCRdb year 2020). Background for the entire study: Samples covering the acute and convalescent phases of COVID-19 were provided by collaborators in the United States, Italy and Spain. The material from the prospective study consisted of cDNA or gDNA derived from T cells, B-cell-depleted T cells, or PBMCs. Deeply sampled blood TCRbeta repertoires from subjects exposed to, actively infected with, or recovered from COVID-19 were included in the dataset. The repertoires were released in a freely available public database meant as a resource for research on the immune response to SARS-CoV-2. The samples were drawn from two sources: the first 160 participants of the ongoing ImmuneRACE study, and over 950 subjects contributed by 6 global collaborators. The sample metadata nearly always contained a de-identified subject ID, COVID-19 status, age in years and sex. HLA class I and class II types, where available, came from metadata supplied by the sample provider rather than from assay-based typing.

TCRbeta CDR3 regions were amplified from genomic DNA by means of the immunoSEQ Assay, a bias-controlled multiplex PCR. The source study handled its data this way. Nucleated cell counts per sample were estimated from amplification of reference gene primers within the assay. To quantify the absolute abundance of each unique TCRbeta CDR3 rearrangement, sequence reads were collapsed and filtered. Productive Simpson clonality was computed per sample as the square root of Simpson's diversity index over productive rearrangements. In TCRdb, the immuneACCESS table is reduced to in-frame sequences with V and J assigned. These tables do not hold every clone; where another copy was compared, an unresolved V gene accounts for under half, and the others remain unexplained. V, J and clone size are those of that table, while D and trimming were read from the DNA. The sample records 240,000 or so clones, over 65% of which are singletons. The top ten clonotypes cover over 3% of the sample.

Here is what the overall study found, with its caveats: Clinical and demographic metadata were provided uncurated, with the amount varying by source and participant.

Collaborating institutions collected whole blood in K2EDTA tubes following their own protocols. For TCRbeta analysis, collaborators shipped samples in one of three forms: frozen whole blood, isolated PBMCs, or DNA extracted from either of those sample types. As encoded in the germline V gene, CDR1 is SGDLS while CDR2 is YYNGEE. CDR3 length: 16 amino acids, cysteine to phenylalanine. Only CDR3 DNA remains: 48 bases, in frame from the first base. V and J are trimmed by 4 bases and 6 bases, and the gene matches miss 6 bases of the junction. This clone was detected only a few times. The antigen this receptor binds is unknown. No base quality values were provided; no much bigger clone lies one nucleotide off.

The rearranged chain carries TRBV9 and TRBJ2-2; 13 junctional bases match TRBD2. The receptor was isolated from a woman of 80 years or more with acute or convalescent COVID-19. Source material: peripheral blood. The nucleotide sequence reads as follows: TGTGCCAGCAGCCCCCGGACTAGCGGGGGTCCCGGGGAGCTGTTTTTT. Its coded protein is CASSPRTSGGPGELFF.